This T cell receptor beta chain was captured by sequencing in a study of blood T cell repertoires in COVID-19. Study-wide context: Sites in the United States, Italy and Spain provided acute and convalescent COVID-19 samples.

The CDR3 is 16 residues long. The V gene end was trimmed by 5 bases and the J gene end by 6 bases; junction bases not matched to a gene: 13. Germline V CDR1 and CDR2: SNHLY, FYNNEI. As processed by the authors: Scientists estimated how many nucleated cells there were by amplifying reference gene primers. TCRdb's table, derived via immunoSEQ multiplex PCR, lists solely in-frame clones and lacks some. V, J and clone size reflect that table, while D and trimming were determined from the DNA. The sample includes about 200,000 clones, 80% to 90% of them seen just once. The chain is built from TRBV2 and TRBJ2-7, with 10 bases that match TRBD2. The origin of this receptor is a woman aged 80 or over with acute or convalescent COVID-19. Sequencing was performed on peripheral blood. CDR3 nucleotide sequence: TGTGCCAGCAGTCTTATAGCGGGGGGCGCCCTTGGCGAGCAGTACTTC. It yields the protein CASSLIAGGALGEQYF.